The clone carrying this T cell receptor (beta chain) was observed a handful of times. These data come from a study of OX40 agonist ivuxolimab in advanced cancers. Background on the study: An agonistic anti-OX40 (CD134) antibody, ivuxolimab, was used to treat the patients.

The CDR3 runs 14 residues. V was clipped by 5 bases and J by 9 bases; unmatched bases: 10. CDR1 KGHSH and CDR2 LQKENI come from the germline V gene. Some clones are missing from TCRdb's copy, which holds only in-frame ones; the method was immunoSEQ multiplex PCR. The sample yields roughly 40,000 clones, approximately 90% seen once. This specimen was CD4+ or CD8+ T cells sorted from blood, taken in a trial of the OX40 agonist ivuxolimab. The TCR was taken from an adult with an advanced solid tumor such as melanoma, head and neck, liver or kidney cancer. The chain combines TRBV18 with TRBJ2-7; 10 bases agree with TRBD2. Here the CDR3 reads CASSTGTSVTVQYF. DNA of the CDR3: TGTGCCAGCTCAACCGGGACTAGCGTAACTGTGCAGTACTTC.